This T cell receptor beta chain emerged from a study of blood T cell repertoires in COVID-19. The overall study: PBMCs, B-cell-depleted T cells, or T cells provided the cDNA or gDNA that made up the material.

The V gene's germline CDR1 is SGDLS and CDR2 YYNGEE. The CDR3 totals 14 residues. The ends were cut back, 0 bases at V and 8 bases at J, with 14 bases in the middle. In the original processing: Researchers report that nucleated cell counts were estimated from reference gene primer amplification. Repertoires were generated with immunoSEQ multiplex PCR, while TCRdb's copy carries only in-frame clones and drops some. D and trimming were read from the DNA, whereas the V and J calls and clone size are those reported in that table. The sample contains 150,000 to 200,000 clones, approximately 80% of which appear only once.

The chain has TRBV9 and TRBJ1-2; D remains unclear. The sequence was obtained from a woman between 55 and 75 years old with acute COVID-19. Sequencing was performed on PBMCs or T cells enriched from blood (not recorded which). The CDR3 region is CASSVDPLSGGYTF. DNA of the CDR3: TGTGCCAGCAGCGTAGACCCCCTCTCCGGGGGCTACACCTTC.